Following are 5 T cell receptor beta chains from one sample sequenced in a study of blood T cell repertoires in COVID-19. Some clones are missing from TCRdb's copy, which holds only in-frame ones; the method was immunoSEQ multiplex PCR. Of approximately 280,000 clones in the sample, about four fifths were seen once. Material: PBMCs or T cells enriched from blood (not recorded which). All receptors come from a middle-aged man who had been exposed to COVID-19.

This chain connects TRBV5-4 to TRBJ1-5; the D is unclear. V lost 0 bases and J lost 4, with 8 bases in between. The germline gives CDR1 SGHNT, CDR2 YYREEE (reference sequence). The CDR3 spans 14 residues. The CDR3 DNA follows: TGTGCCAGCAGCTTGGGGGTGACTAATCAGCCCCAGCATTTT. This codes for CASSLGVTNQPQHF. The full variable domain, with the rest looked up from reference TRBV5-4 and TRBJ1-5, is ETGVTQSPTHLIKTRGQQVTLRCSSQSGHNTVSWYQQALGQGPQFIFQYYREEENGRGNFPPRFSGLQFPNYSSELNVNALELDDSALYLCASSLGVTNQPQHFGDGTRLSIL.

This chain joins TRBV11-3 and TRBJ2-7; 9 bases map to TRBD1. The junction had 9 bases not matched to a gene; V was cut back by 6 bases and J by 0 bases. The CDR3 extends over 16 amino acids. Germline CDR1 SGHNT, CDR2 YENEEA. The CDR3 DNA sequence: TGTGCCAGCAGAGCGAGGACAGGGGCTTTCTCCTACGAGCAGTACTTC. Its protein product is CASRARTGAFSYEQYF.

The chain is built from TRBV5-8 and TRBJ2-5, with D possibly TRBD1 on 5 matching bases. CDR1 and CDR2 from the germline V gene are SGHTS and YDEGEE. The CDR3 contains 14 residues. With 2 bases removed from V and 1 base from J, the gap between germline ends came to 9 bases. The DNA for the CDR3 is TGTGCCAGCAGCTTTTCCGACAGCCAAGAGACCCAGTACTTC. Protein sequence: CASSFSDSQETQYF. Full variable domain (outside the CDR3, taken from reference TRBV5-8 and TRBJ2-5): EAGVTQSPTHLIKTRGQQATLRCSPISGHTSVYWYQQALGLGLQFLLWYDEGEERNRGNFPPRFSGRQFPNYSSELNVNALELEDSALYLCASSFSDSQETQYFGPGTRLLVL.

The genes are TRBV6-5 and TRBJ2-7, with 10 bases identical to TRBD2. The germline V gene has CDR1 MNHEY and CDR2 SVGAGI. After removal of 6 bases from V and 12 bases from J, the junction contained 8 bases not matched to a gene. CDR3 length: 12 amino acids. The CDR3 protein is CASSQTSGFRYF. The DNA for the CDR3 is TGTGCCAGCAGCCAGACTAGCGGGTTCAGGTACTTC.

This chain connects TRBV27 to TRBJ2-7; 7 bases are a match to TRBD1. This CDR3 is 17 amino acids long. In germline, CDR1 is MNHEY, CDR2 SMNVEV (reference sequence). Losses at the gene ends were 0 bases for V and 4 bases for J; bases not matched to a gene: 12. The CDR3 loop is CASSLSAPGGTDYEQYF. CDR3 in DNA: TGTGCCAGCAGTTTATCGGCCCCAGGGGGAACGGATTACGAGCAGTACTTC.